This T cell receptor (beta chain) originates from a study of T cell responses to AZD1222 COVID-19 vaccine. Here immunoSEQ multiplex PCR was the method, and the copy in TCRdb shows in-frame clones only, minus some. The sample holds some 140,000 clones, around 89% seen once. The V end was cut by 4 bases, the J end by 4 bases, with 11 bases between. CDR3 length: 13 amino acids. The germline CDR1 and CDR2 sequences are SGHDT and YYEEEE. Whole-study findings and limits: White British donors predominated, females outnumbered males, and clonal diversity was possibly underestimated.

In the case of this clone: The antigen is undetermined. Additional DNA sequences in this sample encode the identical CDR3.

This specimen consisted of peripheral blood, obtained 28 days after the second AZD1222 dose. The genes are TRBV5-6 and TRBJ1-2; D is possibly TRBD1 (6 bases). The source of this sequence is an adult who received the AZD1222 COVID-19 vaccine. CDR3 sequence (DNA): TGTGCCAGCAGCAGCGGACAGTCCTATGGCTACACCTTC. This codes for CASSSGQSYGYTF.